Listed here are 30 T cell receptor beta chains from one sample, sequenced in a study of graft-versus-host responses after intestinal transplantation. The protocol was immunoSEQ multiplex PCR, while the TCRdb copy is restricted to in-frame clones and leaves out a portion. The sample has about 120,000 clones; 95% are singletons. No antigen has been assigned to these receptors. Sample: unstimulated CD8+ T cells sorted from spleen or lymph node cells, taken before intestinal transplant. The receptor source for this set is a human donor who received an intestinal transplant.

The chain recombines TRBV28 with TRBJ2-1; 12 nucleotides agree with TRBD2. The length of the CDR3 is 16 residues. The junction had 8 bases not matched to a gene; V was cut back by 3 bases and J by 8 bases. Germline CDR1 is MDHEN and CDR2 is SYDVKM. This chain's CDR3 is CASSFPLAGGNDEQFF. CDR3 DNA sequence: TGTGCCAGCAGTTTTCCGCTAGCGGGAGGGAACGATGAGCAGTTCTTC.

Here the CDR3 reads CASSLAQVTGGDLLYGYTF. CDR3 DNA sequence: TGTGCCAGCAGCTTAGCCCAGGTGACAGGGGGCGACCTTCTCTATGGCTACACCTTC. The chain has TRBV11-2 and TRBJ1-2; 10 bases agree with TRBD1. This CDR3 region has 19 residues. With 1 base clipped from V and 4 bases from J, the junction kept 15 bases outside the gene matches. Germline CDR1 SGHAT, CDR2 FQNNGV.

The gene calls are TRBV10-2 and TRBJ2-1, with 11 positions matching TRBD2. CDR1 is WSHSY, CDR2 SAAADI, per germline. With 8 bases clipped from V and 14 bases from J, the junction kept 11 bases outside the gene matches. CDR3 length equals 13 residues. DNA of the CDR3: TGCGCCAGCCTTGAGACTAGCGGGGTTGGAGAGTTCTTC. Amino acids: CASLETSGVGEFF.

This chain uses TRBV5-1 with TRBJ2-7; possibly TRBD2 for D (7 bases). This CDR3 has 16 residues. Germline V gene sequence: CDR1 SGHRS, CDR2 YFSETQ. Trimming left V 0 bases short and J 5 bases short, with 18 bases between. CDR3 residues: CASSLVGGRIVDEQYF. The CDR3, as DNA: TGCGCCAGCAGCTTGGTCGGGGGGCGAATTGTAGACGAGCAGTACTTC. The full variable domain, rest sourced from reference TRBV5-1 and TRBJ2-7, is KAGVTQTPRYLIKTRGQQVTLSCSPISGHRSVSWYQQTPGQGLQFLFEYFSETQRNKGNFPGRFSGRQFSNSRSEMNVSTLELGDSALYLCASSLVGGRIVDEQYFGPGTRLTVT.

V gene TRBV7-3 combines with J gene TRBJ2-1, with TRBD2 identical over 9 bases. The CDR3 spans 16 residues. Germline CDR1 and CDR2: SGHTA and FQGTGA. The trim removed 0 bases at V and 9 bases at J, leaving 9 bases unmatched. The CDR3 nucleotides are TGTGCCAGCAGCTTAACTTCTTTTAGCGGGAGAGGTGAGCAGTTCTTC. This translates into CASSLTSFSGRGEQFF.

The rearrangement uses TRBV7-9 and TRBJ2-1; 8 bases fit TRBD2. The germline V gene encodes CDR1 SEHNR and CDR2 FQNEAQ (reference sequence). V lost 6 bases to trimming and J lost 8 bases; unmatched junction nucleotides: 15. The CDR3 contains 16 residues. The DNA for the CDR3 is TGTGCCAGCAGGTTAAAAGCGGGAGAAAGGGGCGATGAGCAGTTCTTC. It encodes CASRLKAGERGDEQFF.

The chain employs TRBV4-2 and TRBJ2-1; D unclear. Germline values: CDR1 LGHNA, CDR2 YNFKEQ. The CDR3 runs to 11 residues. Trimming shortened V by 1 base and J by 8 bases, and 3 bases separated the two germline ends. The CDR3 nucleotides are TGTGCCAGCAGCCAAGGATATGAGCAGTTCTTC. Encoded protein: CASSQGYEQFF.

The gene calls are TRBV4-1 and TRBJ2-2, with 8 bases fitting TRBD1. Unmatched junction bases numbered 4, after V lost 4 bases and J lost 6 bases. CDR3 length: 14 residues. The germline V gene has CDR1 MGHRA and CDR2 YSYEKL. The CDR3 here is CASSPRGQAGELFF. The CDR3 nucleotides read TGCGCCAGCAGCCCCAGGGGGCAGGCCGGGGAGCTGTTTTTT.

Regarding this clone: Different DNA sequences within this sample yield the same CDR3. This rearrangement joins TRBV6-5 to TRBJ2-2; D ambiguous. With 0 bases removed from V and 4 bases from J, the gap between germline ends came to 3 bases. Germline CDR1 reads MNHEY; CDR2 reads SVGAGI. CDR3 size: 13 residues. Here the CDR3 DNA reads TGTGCCAGCAGTTACTCCGGCACCGGGGAGCTGTTTTTT. Translation: CASSYSGTGELFF.

J is TRBJ2-2 and V is TRBV28, with 9 bases lining up with TRBD2. J gave up 0 bases and V 6 bases, and 11 bases lay outside the gene matches. Germline CDR1 reads MDHEN; CDR2 reads SYDVKM. The CDR3 length is 18 residues. The CDR3 loop reads CASSPRAAGGPNTGELFF. The CDR3 nucleotides read TGTGCCAGCAGCCCCAGGGCGGCGGGAGGGCCGAACACCGGGGAGCTGTTTTTT. Using reference TRBV28 and TRBJ2-2 for the parts outside the CDR3, the full variable domain is DVKVTQSSRYLVKRTGEKVFLECVQDMDHENMFWYRQDPGLGLRLIYFSYDVKMKEKGDIPEGYSVSREKKERFSLILESASTNQTSMYLCASSPRAAGGPNTGELFFGEGSRLTVL.

Regarding this clone: Distinct nucleotide sequences in the sample also encode this CDR3. The chain carries TRBV27 and TRBJ1-2, with 10 bases that match TRBD1. This CDR3 has 15 residues. Germline V gene sequence: CDR1 MNHEY, CDR2 SMNVEV (reference sequence). The junction had 6 bases not matched to a gene; V was cut back by 4 bases and J by 4 bases. In DNA, the CDR3 is TGTGCCAGCAGTTCCGGGACAGGGGATCTCTATGGCTACACCTTC. This translates into CASSSGTGDLYGYTF.

The chain recombines TRBV11-2 with TRBJ2-7; no clear D. The CDR3 length is 14 residues. V was trimmed by 5 bases and J by 3 bases, leaving 14 bases between them. The germline CDR1 and CDR2 sequences are SGHAT and FQNNGV. This CDR3 reads CASSPLGPSYEQYF. The CDR3 bases are TGTGCCAGCAGCCCCCTTGGACCGAGCTACGAGCAGTACTTC. The full variable domain, completed using reference TRBV11-2 and TRBJ2-7, is EAGVAQSPRYKIIEKRQSVAFWCNPISGHATLYWYQQILGQGPKLLIQFQNNGVVDDSQLPKDRFSAERLKGVDSTLKIQPAKLEDSAVYLCASSPLGPSYEQYFGPGTRLTVT.

The chain recombines TRBV9 with TRBJ2-1, with TRBD1 identical over 10 bases. J gave up 5 bases and V 3 bases, and 5 bases lay outside the gene matches. The CDR3 has 15 residues. CDR1 is SGDLS and CDR2 is YYNGEE in the germline V gene. The CDR3 loop is CASSDPGTGDNEQFF. DNA of the CDR3: TGTGCCAGCAGCGACCCCGGGACAGGGGACAATGAGCAGTTCTTC. The full variable domain, rest sourced from reference TRBV9 and TRBJ2-1, is DSGVTQTPKHLITATGQRVTLRCSPRSGDLSVYWYQQSLDQGLQFLIQYYNGEERAKGNILERFSAQQFPDLHSELNLSSLELGDSALYFCASSDPGTGDNEQFFGPGTRLTVL.

V gene TRBV4-1 combines with J gene TRBJ2-7; 7 positions agree with TRBD2. The CDR3 has 15 residues. The germline CDR1 and CDR2 sequences are MGHRA and YSYEKL. Trimming cost V 1 base and J 1 base; bases outside gene matches: 4. The CDR3 loop is CASSQVSGESYEQYF. The CDR3 DNA reads TGCGCCAGCAGCCAAGTGAGCGGGGAGTCCTACGAGCAGTACTTC.

This sequence joins TRBV7-3 and TRBJ2-7; no reliable D call. The V end was cut by 0 bases, the J end by 7 bases, with 10 bases between. This CDR3 is 13 amino acids long. Germline CDR1 is SGHTA and CDR2 is FQGTGA. Here the CDR3 DNA reads TGTGCCAGCAGCTTAACGGCTAACGCGGAGCAGTACTTC. It codes for CASSLTANAEQYF.

On this clone itself: One end of the junction does not line up with germline, which may come from a read error. This chain uses TRBV7-7 with TRBJ2-1, with TRBD2 matching 10 bases. CDR3 length equals 15 residues. CDR1 SSHAT and CDR2 FNYEAQ come from the germline V gene (reference sequence). The CDR3 sequence: CASSLSSGSGDEQFF. CDR3 DNA: TGTGCTAGCAGCTTATCTAGCGGGAGTGGGGATGAGCAGTTCTTC.

The rearrangement uses TRBV27 and TRBJ2-3, with TRBD2 matching 12 bases. CDR1 MNHEY and CDR2 SMNVEV come from the germline V gene (reference sequence). The CDR3 sequence is 16 residues long. Germline trimming cut 6 bases from V and 2 bases from J; bases unmatched to any gene: 6. The DNA for the CDR3 is TGTGCCAGCAGCCCCCTAGCGGGAGGGGACACAGATACGCAGTATTTT. Its translation: CASSPLAGGDTDTQYF.

This chain connects TRBV10-3 to TRBJ2-7; 10 positions match TRBD1. In germline, CDR1 is ENHRY, CDR2 SYGVKD. CDR3 length equals 14 residues. J was trimmed by 7 bases and V by 2 bases; bases with no gene match: 5. The CDR3 DNA follows: TGTGCCATCAGTGAGCGGGACAGGGGTTGGGAGCAGTACTTC. Its protein product is CAISERDRGWEQYF.

The genes are TRBV19 and TRBJ1-3, with D unresolved. This CDR3 region has 17 residues. V lost 8 bases, J lost 0 bases, and 20 bases lay in between. The germline V gene encodes CDR1 LNHDA and CDR2 SQIVND (reference sequence). CDR3 region: CASSVGGPSLSGNTIYF. In nucleotides, the CDR3 is TGTGCCAGTTCGGTAGGAGGGCCGTCCCTCTCTGGAAACACCATATATTTT.

The gene calls are TRBV28 and TRBJ2-7, with 11 positions matching TRBD2. Trimming removed 3 bases from V and 6 bases from J; junction bases left unmatched: 7. The germline V gene encodes CDR1 MDHEN and CDR2 SYDVKM. This CDR3 comprises 15 residues. CDR3 loop: CASSFELAGEPEQYF. The CDR3, as DNA: TGTGCCAGCAGTTTTGAACTAGCGGGAGAACCCGAGCAGTACTTC.

V and J are TRBV14 and TRBJ2-1; D not resolved. The V end lost 4 bases, the J end lost 7 bases, and 8 bases lay between the germline ends. Germline V gene data show CDR1 as SGHDN and CDR2 as FVKESK. The length of the CDR3 is 12 residues. In DNA form, the CDR3 reads TGTGCCAGCAGCCGAATAGGGAATGAGCAGTTCTTC. Translating it yields CASSRIGNEQFF.

V usage is TRBV28 and J usage is TRBJ1-5, with TRBD1 matching 7 bases. The germline V gene encodes CDR1 MDHEN and CDR2 SYDVKM. With 2 bases clipped from V and 10 bases from J, the junction kept 8 bases outside the gene matches. CDR3 size: 14 residues. In DNA, the CDR3 is TGTGCCAGCAGTTTAGGTAGGGGGCGGACTCCCCAGCATTTT. Its protein product is CASSLGRGRTPQHF.

This clone was detected only once. CDR3 protein: CATSRGDGATSTDTQYF. CDR3 DNA sequence: TGTGCCACCAGCAGAGGGGATGGGGCGACATCCACAGATACGCAGTATTTT. The rearrangement links TRBV15 to TRBJ2-3; D perhaps matches TRBD1 (5 bases). The CDR3 has 17 residues. The germline gives CDR1 LNHNV, CDR2 YYDKDF (reference sequence). The germline V and J ends were trimmed by 1 base and 2 bases, with 16 bases remaining between them. Variable domain in full (rest from reference TRBV15 and TRBJ2-3): DAMVIQNPRYQVTQFGKPVTLSCSQTLNHNVMYWYQQKSSQAPKLLFHYYDKDFNNEADTPDNFQSRRPNTSFCFLDIRSPGLGDTAMYLCATSRGDGATSTDTQYFGPGTRLTVL.

This clone was seen more than once but under ten times. The chain joins TRBV19 to TRBJ1-3; the match to TRBD1 covers 8 bases. Losses at the gene ends were 10 bases for V and 2 bases for J; bases not matched to a gene: 10. CDR1 LNHDA and CDR2 SQIVND come from the germline V gene (reference sequence). The CDR3 is made up of 15 amino acids. The CDR3 nucleotides read TGTGCCACTTTAGACAGGGGAGGACCTGGAAACACCATATATTTT. Its protein product is CATLDRGGPGNTIYF.

A few counts support this clone. The chain combines TRBV25-1 with TRBJ2-1; possible D gene TRBD2, 6 bases. The V and J ends lost 4 bases and 7 bases respectively, with 11 bases between them. Germline CDR1 and CDR2: MGHDK and SYGVNS. This CDR3 region has 13 residues. The CDR3 DNA is TGTGCCAGCAGTGCGGGACTTACTAATGAGCAGTTCTTC. Translation gives CASSAGLTNEQFF.

V gene TRBV4-2 combines with J gene TRBJ2-5; perhaps TRBD2 as D (7 bases). The DNA end favors TRBJ2-7, so the J call may be wrong. Per the germline V gene, CDR1 is LGHNA and CDR2 is YNFKEQ. This CDR3 region has 14 residues. CDR3 DNA sequence: TGTGCCAGCAGCCAAGTATTGGGAGGGGGCGAGCAGTACTTC. Translating gives CASSQVLGGGEQYF.

V is TRBV6-6 and J is TRBJ2-7, with a possible D match to TRBD2 (7 bases). CDR3 length equals 15 residues. Germline assignment: CDR1 MNHNY and CDR2 SVGAGI (reference sequence). V gave up 6 bases and J gave up 4 bases, with 19 bases separating them. CDR3 DNA: TGTGCCAGCAGACCCTTAGGGGGGGGTGATTACGAGCAGTACTTC. Translated, it gives CASRPLGGGDYEQYF.

The rearrangement uses TRBV4-1 and TRBJ2-1; 9 bases agree with TRBD2. This CDR3 region has 18 residues. The V gene's germline CDR1 is MGHRA and CDR2 YSYEKL. J was trimmed by 2 bases and V by 0 bases; bases with no gene match: 8. For the CDR3, the DNA is TGCGCCAGCAGCCAAGAACTGTGGAGCGGGAGGACCTACAATGAGCAGTTCTTC. Translated, it gives CASSQELWSGRTYNEQFF.

The rearrangement uses TRBV27 and TRBJ2-3, with a weak D call TRBD2 (6 bases). The CDR3 sequence is 14 residues long. Per germline, CDR1 MNHEY and CDR2 SMNVEV (reference sequence). Trimming removed 5 bases at V and 7 bases at J, with 16 bases between. CDR3 DNA sequence: TGTGCCAGCAGTCCCTTGACTAGTCCCCATACGCAGTATTTT. Residues: CASSPLTSPHTQYF.

The rearrangement links TRBV30 to TRBJ2-1; 10 bases map to TRBD1. V lost 0 bases to trimming and J lost 0 bases; unmatched junction nucleotides: 8. Germline lookup yields CDR1 GTSNPN and CDR2 SVGIG (reference sequence). The CDR3 consists of 18 residues. CDR3 nucleotide sequence: TGTGCCTGGAGTGTTGAATTGACAGGGGGCCTCTCCTACAATGAGCAGTTCTTC. Translation gives CAWSVELTGGLSYNEQFF.